This T cell receptor (beta chain) is drawn from a study of blood T cells in healthy people across ages. Germline V gene data show CDR1 as MDHEN and CDR2 as SYDVKM. The CDR3 sequence is 14 residues long. Healthy Caucasians from Russia aged roughly 6 to 95 served as donors. Findings and limits, study-wide: Among long-lived donors, naive CD4+ cells were more numerous and diversity higher than in aged donors.

With a J-beta primer mix and a sample-barcoded 5' primer, a second PCR ran about 7 to 12 cycles. No fewer than 3 million CDR3-containing paired-end reads came from each sample. MiXCR, run by TCRdb on the 5' RACE reads, gives a single entry per CDR3 protein. The sample contains roughly 700,000 distinct CDR3 sequences, approximately 49% of which appear only once. Turning to this clonotype: As yet, its antigen is unknown.

This TCR came from a woman aged 60-75 years in good health. The material sequenced was blood. The chain couples TRBV28 to TRBJ2-5; a possible D gene is TRBD1 (5 bases). Near its end, the DNA agrees better with TRBJ2-7, so the J call may be wrong. The CDR3 loop is CASSVGSGSNEQYF. For the CDR3, the DNA is TGTGCCAGCAGTGTAGGGTCAGGGTCCAACGAGCAGTACTTC.